A selection of T cell receptor beta chains follows, all from one sample in a study of cytomegalovirus exposure and HLA in healthy donors. Generated by immunoSEQ multiplex PCR, the TCRdb table keeps only in-frame clones and is missing some. The repertoire holds 200,000 to 250,000 clones, 80% to 85% seen once, with 0.71% in the top ten. Sequencing was carried out using PBMCs. These receptors originate from a boy aged 2 to 10 in good health and CMV-seronegative. Each CDR3 is given with its conserved first and last residue. The D gene is left open where the match is weak. The size of a clone is reported for some rows only, either as once, few or many, or as a class for expanded clones.

-,13,-,TRBV6-5,TRBJ2-7,CASSYSRTYEQYF,TGTGCCAGCAGTTACTCGAGGACCTACGAGCAGTACTTC
-,16,-,TRBV9,TRBJ1-2,CASSVGRTDTNYGYTF,TGTGCCAGCAGCGTAGGGAGGACGGATACTAACTATGGCTACACCTTC
TRBD1,18,-,TRBV27,TRBJ2-2,CASSSPFEGQGVSGELFF,TGTGCCAGCAGTTCCCCATTTGAGGGGCAGGGGGTTTCCGGGGAGCTGTTTTTT
-,14,-,TRBV6-1,TRBJ1-4,CASSYSGTNEKLFF,TGTGCCAGCAGTTATTCGGGTACTAATGAAAAACTGTTTTTT
-,15,-,TRBV19,TRBJ1-1,CASSIRRGGGTEAFF,TGTGCCAGTAGTATAAGAAGAGGGGGGGGGACTGAAGCTTTCTTT
-,18,-,TRBV7-9,TRBJ2-1,CASSLVGRASDRYNEQFF,TGTGCCAGCAGCTTAGTAGGTAGGGCTAGCGATCGCTACAATGAGCAGTTCTTC
TRBD1,16,-,TRBV4-1,TRBJ1-6,CASSQPGQRLNSPLHF,TGCGCCAGCAGCCAGCCGGGACAGAGGCTTAATTCACCCCTCCACTTT
TRBD1,14,-,TRBV2,TRBJ1-2,CAIQGAGLVYGYTF,TGTGCCATCCAGGGGGCAGGCCTAGTCTATGGCTACACCTTC
TRBD2,15,-,TRBV7-9,TRBJ2-3,CASSYWTSGTDTQYF,TGTGCCAGCAGCTACTGGACTAGCGGCACAGATACGCAGTATTTT
TRBD1,13,-,TRBV11-1,TRBJ1-2,CASSSGTDYGYTF,TGTGCCAGCAGCAGTGGGACAGACTATGGCTACACCTTC
-,14,-,TRBV27,TRBJ1-1,CASSYIQGNTEAFF,TGTGCCAGCAGTTATATACAGGGCAACACTGAAGCTTTCTTT
TRBD2,15,once,TRBV4-1,TRBJ2-5,CASSQEMREGETQYF,TGCGCCAGCAGCCAAGAAATGAGGGAGGGGGAGACCCAGTACTTC
-,12,-,TRBV6-1,TRBJ2-7,CASTGSSYEQYF,TGTGCCAGTACTGGTAGCTCCTACGAGCAGTACTTC
-,13,-,TRBV5-1,TRBJ2-7,CASSLASSEEQYF,TGCGCCAGCAGCTTGGCGTCTAGCGAAGAGCAGTACTTC
-,14,-,TRBV19,TRBJ1-5,CASSIQGNNQPQHF,TGTGCCAGTAGTATACAGGGGAACAATCAGCCCCAGCATTTT
-,12,-,TRBV29-1,TRBJ2-1,CSVEQGEAEQFF,TGCAGCGTTGAACAGGGGGAGGCTGAGCAGTTCTTC